These 20 T cell receptor beta chains were sequenced from one sample in a study of cytomegalovirus exposure and HLA in healthy donors. PCR used 60 Vbeta primers and 13 Jbeta primers. Clones were sequenced by immunoSEQ multiplex PCR, and TCRdb holds only the in-frame ones, with some missing. This sample carries approximately 150,000 clones, 66% of them seen once, and the ten largest clones take 6.5%. Sequenced: PBMCs. Every receptor here comes from a woman aged 60-75 years in good health and CMV-seronegative.

The chain has TRBV6-5 and TRBJ2-5, with 7 bases identical to TRBD1. The trim removed 2 bases at V and 2 bases at J, leaving 5 bases unmatched. CDR1 and CDR2 from the germline V gene are MNHEY and SVGAGI. The CDR3 loop spans 15 amino acids. Written as DNA, the CDR3 is TGTGCCAGCAGTTACACCGGGACAGCACAAGAGACCCAGTACTTC. Protein: CASSYTGTAQETQYF.

The chain combines TRBV9 with TRBJ1-3; D might be TRBD1 (6 bases). CDR3 length: 16 residues. Germline V gene data show CDR1 as SGDLS and CDR2 as YYNGEE. With 2 bases removed from V and 0 bases from J, the gap between germline ends came to 12 bases. CDR3 DNA sequence: TGTGCCAGCAGCGTGGGTGGACAGCACTCTGGAAACACCATATATTTT. Translated, it gives CASSVGGQHSGNTIYF. The whole variable domain, remainder taken from reference TRBV9 and TRBJ1-3, is DSGVTQTPKHLITATGQRVTLRCSPRSGDLSVYWYQQSLDQGLQFLIQYYNGEERAKGNILERFSAQQFPDLHSELNLSSLELGDSALYFCASSVGGQHSGNTIYFGEGSWLTVV.

V is TRBV19 and J is TRBJ1-1, with D maybe TRBD1 (6 bases). CDR3 length: 15 amino acids. With 3 bases removed from V and 1 base from J, the gap between germline ends came to 12 bases. CDR1 and CDR2 from the germline V gene are LNHDA and SQIVND (reference sequence). CDR3 coding DNA: TGTGCCAGTAGTATGACAGGACCGTCGAACACTGAAGCTTTCTTT. Its protein product is CASSMTGPSNTEAFF.

V is TRBV7-8 and J is TRBJ2-5, with 7 bases lining up with TRBD2. The CDR3 loop spans 12 amino acids. V lost 3 bases, J lost 5 bases, and 0 bases stayed unmatched. Germline V gene data show CDR1 as SGHVS and CDR2 as FQNEAQ. In DNA, the CDR3 is TGTGCCAGCAGCTTCGGGGGGGAGACCCAGTACTTC. Its translation is CASSFGGETQYF.

In regard to this clone: Within the sample, other DNA sequences also encode this same CDR3. The J gene is TRBJ2-2, the V gene TRBV27; D perhaps matches TRBD2 (6 bases). V gave up 3 bases and J gave up 2 bases, with 10 bases separating them. The CDR3 length is 15 residues. Germline CDR1 reads MNHEY; CDR2 reads SMNVEV (reference sequence). The CDR3 protein is CASSLSGTNTGELFF. The CDR3 DNA is TGTGCCAGCAGTTTGTCCGGGACTAACACCGGGGAGCTGTTTTTT.

This chain links TRBV28 with TRBJ1-1; no clear D. The CDR3 consists of 13 residues. Germline lookup yields CDR1 MDHEN and CDR2 SYDVKM. Trimming shortened V by 6 bases and J by 11 bases, and 19 bases separated the two germline ends. CDR3 amino acids: CASSLLPIEVAFF. CDR3 in DNA: TGTGCCAGCAGCCTCTTACCTATTGAGGTGGCTTTCTTT.

In its sample, this clone was seen once. The chain links TRBV7-2 to TRBJ2-5; perhaps TRBD2 as D (6 bases). The V gene lost 6 bases and the J gene lost 7 bases, with 18 bases spanning the gap. The CDR3 loop spans 14 amino acids. Germline CDR1 SGHTA, CDR2 FQGNSA. DNA of the CDR3: TGTGCCAGCAGAATGGGAGCGGGCCCGGGGACCCAGTACTTC. Translation: CASRMGAGPGTQYF.

The rearrangement links TRBV15 to TRBJ1-1, with TRBD1 matching over 7 bases. V shed 0 bases, J shed 7 bases, and the junction held 5 bases outside the gene matches. The CDR3 totals 14 residues. Germline V gene sequence: CDR1 LNHNV, CDR2 YYDKDF (reference sequence). The DNA of the CDR3 is TGTGCCACCAGCAGAGATCGGGACAGCGTTGAAGCTTTCTTT. Its protein product is CATSRDRDSVEAFF.

This chain connects TRBV5-5 to TRBJ1-1, with D possibly being TRBD1 (5 bases). Trimming stripped 1 base from V and 8 bases from J, with 12 bases between. CDR1 is SGHKS, CDR2 YYEKEE, per germline (reference sequence). The CDR3 is made up of 13 amino acids. The CDR3 region is CASSLRGREEAFF. CDR3 nucleotides: TGTGCCAGCAGCTTGCGGGGGAGAGAGGAAGCTTTCTTT.

This sequence joins TRBV5-1 and TRBJ1-4; 9 nucleotides line up with TRBD1. Germline CDR1 SGHRS, CDR2 YFSETQ. The V gene end was trimmed by 3 bases and the J gene end by 0 bases; junction bases not matched to a gene: 9. CDR3 length: 18 amino acids. The CDR3 nucleotides are TGCGCCAGCAGCTCCCTACAGGGGGCTGGGGCAACTAATGAAAAACTGTTTTTT. As protein: CASSSLQGAGATNEKLFF.

The chain has TRBV30 and TRBJ2-5, with D perhaps matching TRBD2 (5 bases). Germline lookup yields CDR1 GTSNPN and CDR2 SVGIG (reference sequence). This CDR3 has 13 amino acids. V lost 8 bases and J 5 bases, leaving 18 bases between the germline ends. The CDR3 is CAEYSGAVETQYF. As DNA, the CDR3 is TGTGCCGAATACAGCGGAGCGGTTGAGACCCAGTACTTC.

V gene TRBV23-1 combines with J gene TRBJ1-2; 10 bases fit TRBD1. TRBV23-1 has ORF status, its function being uncertain. V lost 3 bases to trimming and J lost 4 bases; unmatched junction nucleotides: 8. The CDR3 is made up of 16 amino acids. CDR3 amino acids: CASSQATGGAGYGYTF. DNA for the CDR3: TGCGCCAGCAGTCAGGCGACAGGGGGCGCTGGCTATGGCTACACCTTC.

V and J are TRBV15 and TRBJ1-5; D perhaps matches TRBD1 (5 bases). The V gene lost 0 bases and the J gene lost 4 bases, with 10 bases spanning the gap. The CDR3 consists of 15 residues. Germline assignment: CDR1 LNHNV and CDR2 YYDKDF (reference sequence). CDR3 sequence reads: CATSRERGENQPQHF. In nucleotides, the CDR3 is TGTGCCACCAGCAGAGAGCGGGGGGAAAATCAGCCCCAGCATTTT.

The chain couples TRBV13 to TRBJ2-7, with TRBD2 matching 8 bases. The germline gives CDR1 PRHDT, CDR2 FYEKMQ (reference sequence). V shed 5 bases, J shed 3 bases, and the junction held 6 bases outside the gene matches. The CDR3 is made up of 14 amino acids. The CDR3 is CASSDSRGGYEQYF. CDR3 bases: TGTGCCAGCAGCGACAGTCGGGGGGGCTACGAGCAGTACTTC. The full variable domain, its missing parts supplied by reference TRBV13 and TRBJ2-7, is AAGVIQSPRHLIKEKRETATLKCYPIPRHDTVYWYQQGPGQDPQFLISFYEKMQSDKGSIPDRFSAQQFSDYHSELNMSSLELGDSALYFCASSDSRGGYEQYFGPGTRLTVT.

Worth noting for this clone: The same CDR3 is also encoded by other DNA sequences in this sample. The V call is TRBV5-1, the J call TRBJ2-1; 10 nucleotides line up with TRBD2. V trimming: 0 bases; J trimming: 4 bases; junction bases outside the gene matches: 4. In germline, CDR1 is SGHRS, CDR2 YFSETQ. The CDR3 loop spans 16 amino acids. The DNA of the CDR3 is TGCGCCAGCAGCTTGGAAGCTAGCGGGAGTTACAATGAGCAGTTCTTC. Protein: CASSLEASGSYNEQFF.

The V call is TRBV19, the J call TRBJ2-5; 10 bases fit TRBD1. From germline, CDR1 is LNHDA and CDR2 SQIVND (reference sequence). Trimming removed 4 bases from V and 5 bases from J; junction bases left unmatched: 7. This CDR3 is 15 amino acids long. The DNA for the CDR3 is TGTGCCAGTAGTACCCAGACAGGGGGCTGGGAGACCCAGTACTTC. The encoded protein is CASSTQTGGWETQYF.

This clone was found a few times. The V gene is TRBV19, the J gene TRBJ2-3; D possibly corresponds to TRBD1 (6 bases). Germline assignment: CDR1 LNHDA and CDR2 SQIVND (reference sequence). Trimming took 4 bases from V and 1 from J, leaving 6 bases between them. There are 13 residues in the CDR3. The CDR3 sequence is CASSRTGTDTQYF. The DNA for the CDR3 is TGTGCCAGTAGTAGGACAGGCACAGATACGCAGTATTTT.

The chain joins TRBV27 to TRBJ1-1; no firm D call. V lost 8 bases to trimming and J lost 5 bases, with 15 bases between them. This CDR3 has 13 amino acids. Germline V lookup: CDR1 MNHEY, CDR2 SMNVEV (reference sequence). In DNA, the CDR3 is TGTGCCAGCTATTTCAGGAGGGCAACTGAAGCTTTCTTT. It encodes CASYFRRATEAFF.

This clone has just a few counts. The rearrangement joins TRBV6-1 to TRBJ1-1; the match to TRBD1 covers 10 bases. The CDR3 extends over 13 amino acids. CDR1 and CDR2 (germline): MNHNS, SASEGT. J was trimmed by 5 bases and V by 7 bases; bases with no gene match: 4. The CDR3: CASTWTGGTEAFF. CDR3 nucleotide sequence: TGTGCCAGCACCTGGACAGGGGGGACTGAAGCTTTCTTT.

This clone ranks as medium-sized. The chain recombines TRBV4-1 with TRBJ1-1; TRBD1 might be the D (5 bases). This CDR3 has 11 amino acids. From germline, CDR1 is MGHRA and CDR2 YSYEKL. V lost 8 bases to trimming and J lost 10 bases, with 14 bases between them. The CDR3 region is CASRGAGGAFF. In nucleotides, the CDR3 is TGCGCCAGCCGCGGGGCAGGAGGAGCTTTCTTT.